What follows are 15 T cell receptor beta chains derived from one specimen sequenced in a study of blood T cell repertoires in COVID-19. Clones were sequenced by immunoSEQ multiplex PCR, and TCRdb holds only the in-frame ones, with some missing. Counted here are 350,000 or so clones, approximately 91% occurring once; the ten biggest clones make up approximately 1%. The sequenced sample was PBMCs or T cells enriched from blood (not recorded which). All receptors come from a woman in her thirties who had been exposed to COVID-19.

V gene TRBV28 combines with J gene TRBJ2-3, with TRBD2 as a possible D gene (5 bases). From germline, CDR1 is MDHEN and CDR2 SYDVKM. Between the trimmed V and J ends, which lost 3 bases and 0 bases, there was a span of 13 bases. The CDR3 has 16 amino acids. The CDR3 bases are TGTGCCAGCAGTTTTAGCGTGGTCGCTAGCACAGATACGCAGTATTTT. It codes for CASSFSVVASTDTQYF. Variable domain in full (rest from reference TRBV28 and TRBJ2-3): DVKVTQSSRYLVKRTGEKVFLECVQDMDHENMFWYRQDPGLGLRLIYFSYDVKMKEKGDIPEGYSVSREKKERFSLILESASTNQTSMYLCASSFSVVASTDTQYFGPGTRLTVL.

This clone was seen only a few times. DNA of the CDR3: TGTGCCAGCAGTCCCCCCCCCACCTACGAGCAGTACTTC. This translates into CASSPPPTYEQYF. The chain has TRBV28 and TRBJ2-7; the D is unclear. This CDR3 contains 13 residues. Per germline, CDR1 MDHEN and CDR2 SYDVKM. With 5 bases removed from V and 2 bases from J, the gap between germline ends came to 10 bases.

This rearrangement joins TRBV28 to TRBJ1-1, with TRBD1 as a possible D gene (6 bases). From germline, CDR1 is MDHEN and CDR2 SYDVKM. This CDR3 is built from 13 residues. With 6 bases removed from V and 3 bases from J, the gap between germline ends came to 11 bases. CDR3 DNA: TGTGCCAGCAGGTTAGAGGGGGACACTGAAGCTTTCTTT. Translated, it gives CASRLEGDTEAFF.

This clone has only one observation. V gene TRBV9 combines with J gene TRBJ2-7, with 8 bases aligning to TRBD2. The J segment lost 4 bases and the V segment lost 0 bases, leaving 15 bases of the junction unmatched. The V gene's germline CDR1 is SGDLS and CDR2 YYNGEE. The CDR3 covers 18 residues. The CDR3 bases are TGTGCCAGCAGCGTAGCTTCATCTCCGGGACTAGGACTGTACGAGCAGTACTTC. It specifies CASSVASSPGLGLYEQYF. Full variable domain (missing parts from reference TRBV9 and TRBJ2-7): DSGVTQTPKHLITATGQRVTLRCSPRSGDLSVYWYQQSLDQGLQFLIQYYNGEERAKGNILERFSAQQFPDLHSELNLSSLELGDSALYFCASSVASSPGLGLYEQYFGPGTRLTVT.

The gene calls are TRBV9 and TRBJ2-7, with D possibly being TRBD2 (6 bases). V was pared by 0 bases and J by 2 bases, with 12 bases between. CDR3 length equals 15 residues. Germline assignment: CDR1 SGDLS and CDR2 YYNGEE. The CDR3 coding sequence is TGTGCCAGCAGCGTAGCGGGAGTGTCCCCCTACGAGCAGTACTTC. Translation: CASSVAGVSPYEQYF. Together with reference TRBV9 and TRBJ2-7, the CDR3 gives the full variable domain: DSGVTQTPKHLITATGQRVTLRCSPRSGDLSVYWYQQSLDQGLQFLIQYYNGEERAKGNILERFSAQQFPDLHSELNLSSLELGDSALYFCASSVAGVSPYEQYFGPGTRLTVT.

J is TRBJ2-1 and V is TRBV5-8; 7 nucleotides align to TRBD2. Germline CDR1 and CDR2: SGHTS and YDEGEE. The CDR3 spans 15 residues. V was clipped by 5 bases and J by 2 bases; unmatched bases: 7. CDR3 in DNA: TGTGCCAGCAGTCGGAGTCTAGCGGCCTACAATGAGCAGTTCTTC. It is translated as CASSRSLAAYNEQFF.

The J gene is TRBJ2-3, the V gene TRBV13; TRBD2 is a possible D gene (5 bases). V was pared by 5 bases and J by 0 bases, with 15 bases between. The CDR3 runs 16 residues. The V gene's germline CDR1 is PRHDT and CDR2 FYEKMQ (reference sequence). DNA of the CDR3: TGTGCCAGCAGCCTGCCCCGTGGCGGGAGCACAGATACGCAGTATTTT. This codes for CASSLPRGGSTDTQYF.

This rearrangement joins TRBV5-1 to TRBJ2-3, with D unclear. Germline-derived CDR1 and CDR2 are SGHRS and YFSETQ. The CDR3 runs to 12 residues. Trimming stripped 4 bases from V and 2 bases from J, with 5 bases between. CDR3 sequence: CASSLDTDTQYF. DNA of the CDR3: TGCGCCAGCAGCCTAGACACAGATACGCAGTATTTT.

This clone was seen a single time. The chain carries TRBV5-5 and TRBJ2-2, with TRBD1 identical over 9 bases. Germline V gene data show CDR1 as SGHKS and CDR2 as YYEKEE (reference sequence). With 4 bases clipped from V and 1 base from J, the junction kept 2 bases outside the gene matches. This CDR3 is 15 amino acids long. CDR3 residues: CASSMTGGNTGELFF. CDR3 nucleotides: TGTGCCAGCAGCATGACAGGGGGGAACACCGGGGAGCTGTTTTTT.

The chain has TRBV28 and TRBJ2-1, with 15 nucleotides matching TRBD2. The CDR3 is made up of 19 amino acids. Looked up from germline, CDR1 is MDHEN and CDR2 is SYDVKM. V was clipped by 4 bases and J by 3 bases; unmatched bases: 10. The CDR3, as DNA: TGTGCCAGCAGTTCCCCTCCGGGACTAGCGGGGGGAGTCTACAATGAGCAGTTCTTC. This encodes CASSSPPGLAGGVYNEQFF.

The V gene is TRBV28, the J gene TRBJ1-5; 8 nucleotides line up with TRBD1. Trimming took 2 bases from V and 5 from J; bases not matched to a gene: 8. Germline V CDR1 and CDR2: MDHEN, SYDVKM. This CDR3 is built from 16 residues. CDR3 sequence reads: CASSLQGAIFDQPQHF. As DNA, the CDR3 is TGTGCCAGCAGTTTACAGGGGGCGATTTTTGATCAGCCCCAGCATTTT.

V gene TRBV28 combines with J gene TRBJ2-5; 14 bases fit TRBD2. V was pared by 5 bases and J by 5 bases, with 19 bases of the junction left unmatched. This CDR3 is 20 amino acids long. From germline, CDR1 is MDHEN and CDR2 SYDVKM. The CDR3 region is CASSPRTGTSGRFLRETQYF. CDR3 nucleotide sequence: TGTGCCAGCAGTCCGCGTACCGGGACTAGCGGGAGATTTTTAAGGGAGACCCAGTACTTC.

This clone has only one observation. The V gene is TRBV27, the J gene TRBJ2-1, with TRBD2 matching 12 bases. CDR3 size: 16 residues. Trimming removed 6 bases from V and 9 bases from J; junction bases left unmatched: 12. Per the germline V gene, CDR1 is MNHEY and CDR2 is SMNVEV (reference sequence). The CDR3 sequence: CASSTITSGRFLEQFF. DNA for the CDR3: TGTGCCAGCAGCACAATAACTAGCGGGAGGTTTCTTGAGCAGTTCTTC.

V gene TRBV5-4 combines with J gene TRBJ1-6; 9 bases align to TRBD1. V lost 0 bases and J lost 9; bases outside the gene matches: 10. This CDR3 spans 17 amino acids. Germline V gene data show CDR1 as SGHNT and CDR2 as YYREEE (reference sequence). The CDR3 is CASSLAGGQGLGSPLHF. The CDR3 region has the DNA TGTGCCAGCAGCTTGGCCGGGGGACAGGGTTTGGGTTCACCCCTCCACTTT.

The CDR3 DNA follows: TGTGCCAGCTTCAAACAGGGAGATCAGCCCCAGCATTTT. The encoded protein is CASFKQGDQPQHF. The chain uses TRBV28 and TRBJ1-5; possible D gene TRBD1, 6 bases. Trimming stripped 8 bases from V and 5 bases from J, with 13 bases between. The CDR3 contains 13 residues. Germline V gives CDR1 MDHEN, CDR2 SYDVKM. The full variable domain, rest sourced from reference TRBV28 and TRBJ1-5, is DVKVTQSSRYLVKRTGEKVFLECVQDMDHENMFWYRQDPGLGLRLIYFSYDVKMKEKGDIPEGYSVSREKKERFSLILESASTNQTSMYLCASFKQGDQPQHFGDGTRLSIL.